This TCR beta chain was captured in a study of T cell repertoires in cytomegalovirus infection. General study findings and limits: Identification of carriers of CMV plus the relevant HLA was achieved through cumulative public TCR beta family frequency. Dominating the ex vivo response were HLA-C-restricted CMV-specific TCR beta clonotypes.

CDR3 length: 14 residues. CDR1 is SGHTS and CDR2 is YDEGEE in the germline V gene. TCRdb re-derived calls from the reads in MiXCR, one entry per CDR3 protein. The repertoire holds under 850,000 distinct CDR3 sequences, with approximately 40% as singletons. As to this clonotype: Antigen unknown. A much larger clone lies one base from this, so it may be a read error.

The specimen sequenced was PBMCs. V and J are TRBV5-8 and TRBJ1-1, with D possibly TRBD1 on 6 matching bases. This sequence originates from a human donor in good health (CMV status not recorded). Some clones in this sample may be carry-over from other donors' samples. The CDR3 sequence is CSSSPGHLNTEAFF. The DNA of the CDR3 is TGTTCCAGCAGCCCGGGACATTTGAACACTGAAGCTTTCTTT.